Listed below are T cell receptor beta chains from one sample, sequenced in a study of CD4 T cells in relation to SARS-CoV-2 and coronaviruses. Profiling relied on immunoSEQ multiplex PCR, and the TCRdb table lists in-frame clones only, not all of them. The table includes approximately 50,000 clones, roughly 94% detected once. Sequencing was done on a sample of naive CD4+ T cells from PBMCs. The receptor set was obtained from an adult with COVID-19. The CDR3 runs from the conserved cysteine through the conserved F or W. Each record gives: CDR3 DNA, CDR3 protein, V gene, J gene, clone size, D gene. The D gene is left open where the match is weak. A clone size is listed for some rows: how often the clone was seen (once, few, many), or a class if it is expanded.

CDR3 DNA: TGTGCCAGCAGCCCTCTATCGGCGGGAGTTAGCGAGACCCAGTACTTC
CDR3 protein: CASSPLSAGVSETQYF
V gene: TRBV7-2
J gene: TRBJ2-5
clone size: .
D gene: TRBD2

CDR3 DNA: TGTGCCAGCAGCGTCCTGGGCGGGAACATGCGTAGGCAGTTCTTC
CDR3 protein: CASSVLGGNMRRQFF
V gene: TRBV5-4
J gene: TRBJ2-1
clone size: few
D gene: .

CDR3 DNA: TGTGCCAGCAGACTAGCGGGAGTATTTAATGAGCAGTTCTTC
CDR3 protein: CASRLAGVFNEQFF
V gene: TRBV28
J gene: TRBJ2-1
clone size: .
D gene: TRBD2

CDR3 DNA: TGTGCCAGTAGCGCTTTGCCCGGGGAGCTGTTTTTT
CDR3 protein: CASSALPGELFF
V gene: TRBV19
J gene: TRBJ2-2
clone size: .
D gene: .

CDR3 DNA: TGTGCCCGAGCCCTCGGGGAGGATACGCAGTATTTT
CDR3 protein: CARALGEDTQYF
V gene: TRBV30
J gene: TRBJ2-3
clone size: .
D gene: .

CDR3 DNA: TGTGCCACCAGTTCGCCAGCCAATTCACCCCTCCACTTT
CDR3 protein: CATSSPANSPLHF
V gene: TRBV24-1
J gene: TRBJ1-6
clone size: .
D gene: .

CDR3 DNA: TGTGCCAGCAGCCAAGCACAGGGGGACACCGGGGAGCTGTTTTTT
CDR3 protein: CASSQAQGDTGELFF
V gene: TRBV4-2
J gene: TRBJ2-2
clone size: .
D gene: TRBD1

CDR3 DNA: TGTGCCAGCAGCGTAGACGGGACAGGAACCTACGAGCAGTACTTC
CDR3 protein: CASSVDGTGTYEQYF
V gene: TRBV9
J gene: TRBJ2-7
clone size: .
D gene: TRBD1

CDR3 DNA: TGTGCCAGCAGCTTAGAGGCGACAGACTTC
CDR3 protein: CASSLEATDF
V gene: TRBV11-3
J gene: TRBJ2-7
clone size: .
D gene: .

CDR3 DNA: TGTGCCAGCAGCTCAGGCGACAGGCGAGACATTCAGTACTTC
CDR3 protein: CASSSGDRRDIQYF
V gene: TRBV7-2
J gene: TRBJ2-4
clone size: .
D gene: .

CDR3 DNA: TGTGCCAGCAGTGGGCAGGGCGGCAATCAGCCCCAGCATTTT
CDR3 protein: CASSGQGGNQPQHF
V gene: TRBV28
J gene: TRBJ1-5
clone size: .
D gene: .

CDR3 DNA: TGTGCCACCAGTGATCCCGGACAGGGGGCTGATGAGCAGTTCTTC
CDR3 protein: CATSDPGQGADEQFF
V gene: TRBV24-1
J gene: TRBJ2-1
clone size: .
D gene: TRBD1

CDR3 DNA: TGTGCCAGCAGGGTAGGGGGAAGTGAAAAACTGTTTTTT
CDR3 protein: CASRVGGSEKLFF
V gene: TRBV6-5
J gene: TRBJ1-4
clone size: .
D gene: .

CDR3 DNA: TGTGCCAGCAGCGAAAACAAGAGAGAAAAACTGTTTTTT
CDR3 protein: CASSENKREKLFF
V gene: TRBV11-1
J gene: TRBJ1-4
clone size: .
D gene: .

CDR3 DNA: TGTGCCAGCAGTGAAGGGTTGTTGACTGAAGCTTTCTTT
CDR3 protein: CASSEGLLTEAFF
V gene: TRBV6-1
J gene: TRBJ1-1
clone size: .
D gene: .

CDR3 DNA: TGTGCCAGCAGCTCAGGGGCAGTAGTCACCATCTATGGCTACACCTTC
CDR3 protein: CASSSGAVVTIYGYTF
V gene: TRBV7-2
J gene: TRBJ1-2
clone size: .
D gene: .

CDR3 DNA: TGTGCCAGCAGCTTAGTTTGGGCTTGGGCCTCCAATGAGCAGTTCTTC
CDR3 protein: CASSLVWAWASNEQFF
V gene: TRBV7-9
J gene: TRBJ2-1
clone size: .
D gene: .

CDR3 DNA: TGTGCCAGCTCACCAACGGCAGGGAACGAGCAGTACTTC
CDR3 protein: CASSPTAGNEQYF
V gene: TRBV18
J gene: TRBJ2-7
clone size: .
D gene: .

CDR3 DNA: TGTGCCTGGAGTGGCAGGACAAATTCACCCCTCCACTTT
CDR3 protein: CAWSGRTNSPLHF
V gene: TRBV30
J gene: TRBJ1-6
clone size: .
D gene: .

CDR3 DNA: TGTGCCAGCTCACGGACTGCTGGAAACACCATATATTTT
CDR3 protein: CASSRTAGNTIYF
V gene: TRBV18
J gene: TRBJ1-3
clone size: .
D gene: .

CDR3 DNA: TGTGCCAGCAATCCGGGACTAGGGAGCTCTGGGGCCAACGTCCTGACTTTC
CDR3 protein: CASNPGLGSSGANVLTF
V gene: TRBV28
J gene: TRBJ2-6
clone size: .
D gene: TRBD2

CDR3 DNA: TGTGCCAGCAGTAGAGGGACAGGGGCGTATGGCTACACCTTC
CDR3 protein: CASSRGTGAYGYTF
V gene: TRBV27
J gene: TRBJ1-2
clone size: .
D gene: TRBD1

CDR3 DNA: TGTGCCAGCGGACAGGGCTATCAAGAGACCCAGTACTTC
CDR3 protein: CASGQGYQETQYF
V gene: TRBV12-3/TRBV12-4
J gene: TRBJ2-5
clone size: .
D gene: TRBD1

CDR3 DNA: TGTGCCAGCAGTGGGGGGACAGGGTACAATCAGCCCCAGCATTTT
CDR3 protein: CASSGGTGYNQPQHF
V gene: TRBV25-1
J gene: TRBJ1-5
clone size: .
D gene: TRBD1

CDR3 DNA: TGTGCCAGGGCACCCAGACAGGTTGAAGCTTTCTTT
CDR3 protein: CARAPRQVEAFF
V gene: TRBV28
J gene: TRBJ1-1
clone size: .
D gene: .

CDR3 DNA: TGTGCCAGCCGGGCGGAGGACGGGTACACCGGGGAGCTGTTTTTT
CDR3 protein: CASRAEDGYTGELFF
V gene: TRBV6-4
J gene: TRBJ2-2
clone size: once
D gene: .

CDR3 DNA: TGTGCCAGCCACAGGGGTGGTAGCACAGATACGCAGTATTTT
CDR3 protein: CASHRGGSTDTQYF
V gene: TRBV18
J gene: TRBJ2-3
clone size: .
D gene: TRBD1

CDR3 DNA: TGCGCCAGCAGCCCGTCCTACCTGAGTGGGACCCAGTACTTC
CDR3 protein: CASSPSYLSGTQYF
V gene: TRBV4-1
J gene: TRBJ2-5
clone size: .
D gene: .

CDR3 DNA: TGTGCCAGCAGAGCCAGGGATTGGGACTACACCTTC
CDR3 protein: CASRARDWDYTF
V gene: TRBV28
J gene: TRBJ1-2
clone size: .
D gene: .

CDR3 DNA: TGTGCCAGCAGAGCGACAGGGGTTAGCAATCAGCCCCAGCATTTT
CDR3 protein: CASRATGVSNQPQHF
V gene: TRBV6-5
J gene: TRBJ1-5
clone size: .
D gene: TRBD1

CDR3 DNA: TGTGCCAGCAGAGTACAGGGAGGCCAAGAGACCCAGTACTTC
CDR3 protein: CASRVQGGQETQYF
V gene: TRBV7-9
J gene: TRBJ2-5
clone size: .
D gene: .

CDR3 DNA: TGTGCCAGCAGCTTAAGGTGGCTAGCGGGTCCTTCCTACAATGAGCAGTTCTTC
CDR3 protein: CASSLRWLAGPSYNEQFF
V gene: TRBV7-9
J gene: TRBJ2-1
clone size: .
D gene: TRBD2

CDR3 DNA: TGTGCCAGCAGCCGAGCAGGCTCGTCTGAGACCCAGTACTTC
CDR3 protein: CASSRAGSSETQYF
V gene: TRBV7-8
J gene: TRBJ2-5
clone size: .
D gene: .

CDR3 DNA: TGCGCCAGCAGTGACCCCCCGGGTGTGCAGTACTTC
CDR3 protein: CASSDPPGVQYF
V gene: TRBV10-1
J gene: TRBJ2-7
clone size: .
D gene: .

CDR3 DNA: TGTGCCAGCAGCTGGGACAGGGATACCGAGCAGTACTTC
CDR3 protein: CASSWDRDTEQYF
V gene: TRBV7-3
J gene: TRBJ2-7
clone size: once
D gene: TRBD1